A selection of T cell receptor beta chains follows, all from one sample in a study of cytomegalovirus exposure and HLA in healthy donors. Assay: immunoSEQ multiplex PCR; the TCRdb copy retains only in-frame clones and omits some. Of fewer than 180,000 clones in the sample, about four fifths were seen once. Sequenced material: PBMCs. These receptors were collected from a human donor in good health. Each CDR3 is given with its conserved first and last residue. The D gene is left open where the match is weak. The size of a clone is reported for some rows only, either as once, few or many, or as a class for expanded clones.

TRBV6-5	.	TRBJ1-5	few	CASRGGAGQPQHF	TGTGCCAGCAGAGGGGGGGCGGGTCAGCCCCAGCATTTT
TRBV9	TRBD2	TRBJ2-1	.	CASSGEGLAVQFF	TGTGCCAGCAGCGGTGAGGGACTAGCGGTGCAGTTCTTC
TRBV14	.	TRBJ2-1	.	CASSQASSYNEQFF	TGTGCCAGCAGCCAAGCGAGCTCCTACAATGAGCAGTTCTTC
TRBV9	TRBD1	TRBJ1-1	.	CASSGGPGTGIRAEAFF	TGTGCCAGCAGCGGGGGTCCCGGGACAGGGATACGGGCTGAAGCTTTCTTT
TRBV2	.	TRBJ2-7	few	CASGRLTGAYEQYF	TGTGCCAGCGGACGGCTGACAGGAGCCTACGAGCAGTACTTC
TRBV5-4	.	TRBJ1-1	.	CASSQKLTGNTEAFF	TGTGCCAGCAGCCAAAAACTTACAGGGAACACTGAAGCTTTCTTT
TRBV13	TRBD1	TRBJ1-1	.	CASSPYGTGLGGTEAFF	TGTGCCAGCAGCCCATATGGGACAGGGTTGGGAGGCACTGAAGCTTTCTTT
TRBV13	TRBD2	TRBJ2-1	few	CASSPGSGRGYNEQFF	TGTGCCAGCAGCCCGGGTAGCGGGAGGGGTTACAATGAGCAGTTCTTC
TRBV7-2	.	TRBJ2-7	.	CASSQSREAYYEQYF	TGTGCCAGCAGCCAGTCTAGGGAGGCTTACTACGAGCAGTACTTC
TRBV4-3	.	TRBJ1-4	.	CASSQDKKKLFF	TGCGCCAGCAGCCAAGATAAAAAAAAACTGTTTTTT
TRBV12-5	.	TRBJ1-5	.	CASGTLGGLASNQPQHF	TGTGCTAGTGGTACCCTGGGGGGTTTAGCTAGCAATCAGCCCCAGCATTTT
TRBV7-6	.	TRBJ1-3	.	CASSLIGPGGNTIYF	TGTGCCAGCAGCTTAATTGGGCCTGGTGGAAACACCATATATTTT
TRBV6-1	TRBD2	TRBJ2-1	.	CASSGGGPANEQFF	TGTGCCAGCAGTGGCGGGGGGCCCGCCAATGAGCAGTTCTTC
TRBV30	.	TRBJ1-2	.	CAWSRGGGYPF	TGTGCCTGGAGCAGGGGTGGAGGCTACCCCTTC
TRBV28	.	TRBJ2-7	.	CASSPLPPLYEQYF	TGTGCCAGCAGCCCCCTACCCCCCCTCTACGAGCAGTACTTC
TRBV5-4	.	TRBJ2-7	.	CASSLGGPAEYF	TGTGCCAGCAGCTTGGGGGGCCCGGCGGAGTACTTC
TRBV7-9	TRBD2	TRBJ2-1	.	CASSSTSGGIDEQFF	TGTGCCAGCAGCTCGACTAGCGGGGGGATCGATGAGCAGTTCTTC
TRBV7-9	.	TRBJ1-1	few	CASSLAPDSPPAFF	TGTGCCAGCAGCTTAGCGCCGGACAGCCCGCCAGCTTTCTTT
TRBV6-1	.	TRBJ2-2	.	CASSLSTNTGELFF	TGTGCCAGCAGTCTCTCGACAAACACCGGGGAGCTGTTTTTT
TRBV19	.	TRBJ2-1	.	CASSIGFSGTYNEQFF	TGTGCCAGTAGTATAGGGTTCAGCGGAACCTACAATGAGCAGTTCTTC
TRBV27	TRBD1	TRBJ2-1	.	CASSDRVGVKNNEQFF	TGTGCCAGCTCAGACAGGGTTGGGGTTAAGAACAATGAGCAGTTCTTC
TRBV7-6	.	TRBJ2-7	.	CASSVVDRRGVYEQYF	TGTGCCAGCAGCGTGGTGGACAGGCGGGGGGTCTACGAGCAGTACTTC
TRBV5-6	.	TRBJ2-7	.	CASSLSSYEQYF	TGTGCCAGCAGCTTGTCCAGCTACGAGCAGTACTTC
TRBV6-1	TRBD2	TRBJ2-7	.	CASSSGRAYEQYF	TGTGCCAGTTCTAGCGGGAGGGCCTACGAGCAGTACTTC
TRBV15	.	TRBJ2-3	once	CATSRDGRSTDTQYF	TGTGCCACCAGCCGGGACGGGAGAAGCACAGATACGCAGTATTTT
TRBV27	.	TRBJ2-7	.	CASSLSMLRRGEQYF	TGTGCCAGCAGTTTATCGATGCTACGAAGAGGCGAGCAGTACTTC
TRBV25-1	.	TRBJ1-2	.	CASSVGGSRMIGYTF	TGTGCCAGCAGTGTCGGAGGGAGCCGTATGATCGGCTACACCTTC
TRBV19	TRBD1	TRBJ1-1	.	CASSRGTGNTEAFF	TGTGCCAGTAGCCGGGGGACAGGGAACACTGAAGCTTTCTTT
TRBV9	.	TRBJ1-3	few	CASSARVGGNTIYF	TGTGCCAGCAGCGCCAGGGTAGGTGGAAACACCATATATTTT
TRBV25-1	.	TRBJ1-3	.	CASSESAGLISGNTIYF	TGTGCCAGCAGTGAATCTGCAGGGCTGATCTCTGGAAACACCATATATTTT
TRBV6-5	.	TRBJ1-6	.	CASSYGEGSYNSPLHF	TGTGCCAGCAGTTACGGGGAGGGCTCCTATAATTCACCCCTCCACTTT
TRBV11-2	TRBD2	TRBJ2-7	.	CASSLVDRGGSYEQYF	TGTGCCAGCAGCTTAGTGGATCGGGGGGGATCCTACGAGCAGTACTTC
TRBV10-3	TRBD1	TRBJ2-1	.	CAISQRDRNVNEQFF	TGTGCCATCAGTCAACGGGACAGGAACGTAAATGAGCAGTTCTTC
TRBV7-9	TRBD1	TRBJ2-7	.	CASSPLLDRGHEQYF	TGTGCCAGCAGCCCACTACTAGACAGGGGGCACGAGCAGTACTTC
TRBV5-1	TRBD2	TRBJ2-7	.	CASSLDPLAGHYEQYF	TGCGCCAGCAGCTTGGACCCTCTAGCGGGACACTACGAGCAGTACTTC
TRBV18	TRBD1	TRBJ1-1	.	CASSQGASTEAFF	TGTGCCAGCTCTCAGGGGGCCAGCACTGAAGCTTTCTTT
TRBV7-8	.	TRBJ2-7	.	CASSTDTSYEQYF	TGTGCCAGCAGCACTGACACCTCCTACGAGCAGTACTTC
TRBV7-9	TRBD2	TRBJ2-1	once	CASSPGAGGFYNEQFF	TGTGCCAGCAGCCCGGGAGCGGGAGGATTCTACAATGAGCAGTTCTTC
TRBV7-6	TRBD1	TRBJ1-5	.	CASSSGQGVNQPQHF	TGTGCCAGCAGCTCGGGACAGGGGGTAAATCAGCCCCAGCATTTT
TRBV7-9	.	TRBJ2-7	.	CSSSLTQAEQYF	TGTTCCAGCAGCTTAACACAGGCGGAGCAGTACTTC
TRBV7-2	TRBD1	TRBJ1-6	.	CASSLDRGPNSPLHF	TGTGCCAGCAGCTTAGACAGGGGACCTAATTCACCCCTCCACTTT